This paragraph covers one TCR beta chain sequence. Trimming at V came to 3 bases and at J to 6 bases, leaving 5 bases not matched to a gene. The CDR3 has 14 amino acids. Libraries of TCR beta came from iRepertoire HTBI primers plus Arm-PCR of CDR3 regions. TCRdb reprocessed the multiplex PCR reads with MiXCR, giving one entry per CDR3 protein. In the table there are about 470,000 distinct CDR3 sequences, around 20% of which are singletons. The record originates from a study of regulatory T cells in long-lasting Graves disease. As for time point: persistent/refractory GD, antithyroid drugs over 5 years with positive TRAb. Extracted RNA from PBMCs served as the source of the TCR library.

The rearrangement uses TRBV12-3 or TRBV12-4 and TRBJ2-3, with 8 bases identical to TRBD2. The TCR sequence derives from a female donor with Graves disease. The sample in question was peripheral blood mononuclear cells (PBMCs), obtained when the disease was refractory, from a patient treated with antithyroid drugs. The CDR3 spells CASSFRRGRDTQYF. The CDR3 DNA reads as TGTGCCAGCAGTTTTAGGCGCGGGAGGGATACGCAGTATTTT.